The present T cell receptor (beta chain) was sequenced within a study of blood T cell repertoires in COVID-19. Libraries were prepared by immunoSEQ multiplex PCR; TCRdb keeps only in-frame clonotypes and omits some of them. This table holds tens of thousands of clones, about 82% found once. Germline loops: CDR1 SQVTM, CDR2 ANQGSEA. The CDR3 covers 11 residues. Between the trimmed V and J ends, which lost 5 bases and 3 bases, there was a span of 7 bases. The receptor was isolated from a human donor in a cohort sampled during active COVID-19. Input material: peripheral blood. The V and J genes are TRBV29-1 and TRBJ1-1; no reliable D call. The DNA of the CDR3 is TGCAGCGTTCTCTTGTACACTGAAGCTTTCTTT. Translated: CSVLLYTEAFF.